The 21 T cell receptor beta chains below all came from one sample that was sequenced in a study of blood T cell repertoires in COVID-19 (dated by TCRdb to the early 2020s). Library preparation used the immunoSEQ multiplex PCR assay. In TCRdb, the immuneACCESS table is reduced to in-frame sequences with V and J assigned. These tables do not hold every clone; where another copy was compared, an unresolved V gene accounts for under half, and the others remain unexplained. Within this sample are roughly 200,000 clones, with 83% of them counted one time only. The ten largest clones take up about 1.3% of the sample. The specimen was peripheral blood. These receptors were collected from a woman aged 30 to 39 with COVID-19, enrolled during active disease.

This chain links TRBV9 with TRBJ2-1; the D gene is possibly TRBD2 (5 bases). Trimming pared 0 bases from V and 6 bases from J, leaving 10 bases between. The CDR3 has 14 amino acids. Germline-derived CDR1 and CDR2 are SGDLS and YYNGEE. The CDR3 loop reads CASSVGGAINEQFF. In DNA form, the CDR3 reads TGTGCCAGCAGCGTAGGGGGAGCGATCAATGAGCAGTTCTTC.

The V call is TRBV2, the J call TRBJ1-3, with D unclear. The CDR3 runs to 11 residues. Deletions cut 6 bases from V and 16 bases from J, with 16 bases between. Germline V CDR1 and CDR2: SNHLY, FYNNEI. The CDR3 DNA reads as TGTGCCAGCAGCGCGGACGGCCGGGGTTATTTT. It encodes CASSADGRGYF.

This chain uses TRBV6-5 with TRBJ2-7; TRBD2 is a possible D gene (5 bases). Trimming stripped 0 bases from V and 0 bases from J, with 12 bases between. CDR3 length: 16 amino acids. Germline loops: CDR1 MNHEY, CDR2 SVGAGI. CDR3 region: CASSYSIAPLSYEQYF. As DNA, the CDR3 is TGTGCCAGCAGTTACTCGATAGCGCCTCTCTCCTACGAGCAGTACTTC.

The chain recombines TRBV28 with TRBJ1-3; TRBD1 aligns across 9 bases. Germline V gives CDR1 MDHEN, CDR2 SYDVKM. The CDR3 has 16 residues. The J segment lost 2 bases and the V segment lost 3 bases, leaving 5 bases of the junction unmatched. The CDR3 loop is CASSLGDRETGNTIYF. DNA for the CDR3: TGTGCCAGCAGTTTGGGGGACAGGGAGACTGGAAACACCATATATTTT.

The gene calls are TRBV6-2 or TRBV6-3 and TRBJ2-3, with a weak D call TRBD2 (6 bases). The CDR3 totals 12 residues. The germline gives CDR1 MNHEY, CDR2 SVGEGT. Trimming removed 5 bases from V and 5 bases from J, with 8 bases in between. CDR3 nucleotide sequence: TGTGCCAGCAGTCACGGGAGAGATACGCAGTATTTT. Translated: CASSHGRDTQYF.

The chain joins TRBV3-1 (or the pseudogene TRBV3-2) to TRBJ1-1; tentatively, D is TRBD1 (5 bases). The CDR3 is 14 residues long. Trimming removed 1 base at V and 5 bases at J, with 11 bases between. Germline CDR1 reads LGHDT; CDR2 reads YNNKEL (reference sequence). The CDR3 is CASSQAGGRTEAFF. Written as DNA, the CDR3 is TGTGCCAGCAGCCAAGCTGGGGGGAGGACTGAAGCTTTCTTT.

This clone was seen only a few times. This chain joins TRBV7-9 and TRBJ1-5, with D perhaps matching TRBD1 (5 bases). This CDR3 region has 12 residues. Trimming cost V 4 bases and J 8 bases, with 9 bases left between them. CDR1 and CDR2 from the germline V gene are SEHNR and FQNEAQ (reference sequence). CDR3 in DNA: TGTGCCAGCAGCTACTGGGGGGAGCCCCAGCATTTT. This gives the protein CASSYWGEPQHF.

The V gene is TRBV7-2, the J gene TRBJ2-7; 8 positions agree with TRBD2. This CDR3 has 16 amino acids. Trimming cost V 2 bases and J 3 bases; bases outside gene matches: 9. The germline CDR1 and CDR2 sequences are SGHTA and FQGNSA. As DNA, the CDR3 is TGTGCCAGCAGCTTACGCCGATCCGGGACTAGCTACGAGCAGTACTTC. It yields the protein CASSLRRSGTSYEQYF.

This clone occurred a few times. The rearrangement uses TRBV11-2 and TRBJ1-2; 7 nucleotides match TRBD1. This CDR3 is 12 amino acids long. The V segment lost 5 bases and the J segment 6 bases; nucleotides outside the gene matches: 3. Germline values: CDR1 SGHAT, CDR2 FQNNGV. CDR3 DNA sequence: TGTGCCAGCAGCCTAGGGACAGATGGCTACACCTTC. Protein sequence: CASSLGTDGYTF.

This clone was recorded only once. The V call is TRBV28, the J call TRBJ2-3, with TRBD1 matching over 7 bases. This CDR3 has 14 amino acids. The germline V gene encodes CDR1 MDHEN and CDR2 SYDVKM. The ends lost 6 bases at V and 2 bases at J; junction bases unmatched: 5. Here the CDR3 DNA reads TGTGCCAGCAGACCTGGGACAGCCACAGATACGCAGTATTTT. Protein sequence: CASRPGTATDTQYF.

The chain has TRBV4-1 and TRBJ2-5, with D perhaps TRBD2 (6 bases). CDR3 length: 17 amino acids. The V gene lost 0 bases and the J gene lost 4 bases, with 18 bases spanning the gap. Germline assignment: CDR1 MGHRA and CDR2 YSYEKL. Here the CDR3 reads CASSQEGRRGPGETQYF. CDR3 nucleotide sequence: TGCGCCAGCAGCCAAGAGGGGCGGCGGGGACCGGGAGAGACCCAGTACTTC.

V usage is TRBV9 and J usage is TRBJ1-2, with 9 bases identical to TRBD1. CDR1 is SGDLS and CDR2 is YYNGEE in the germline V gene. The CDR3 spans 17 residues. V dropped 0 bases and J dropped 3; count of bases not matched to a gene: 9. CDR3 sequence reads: CASSVALDRGSDYGYTF. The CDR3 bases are TGTGCCAGCAGCGTAGCTCTGGACAGGGGAAGTGACTATGGCTACACCTTC.

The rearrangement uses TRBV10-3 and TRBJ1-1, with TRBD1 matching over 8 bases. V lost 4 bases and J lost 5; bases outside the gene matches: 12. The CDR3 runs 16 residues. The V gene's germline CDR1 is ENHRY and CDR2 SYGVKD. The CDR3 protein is CAISAIGDRRETEAFF. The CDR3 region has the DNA TGTGCCATCAGTGCAATTGGGGACAGGAGAGAAACTGAAGCTTTCTTT.

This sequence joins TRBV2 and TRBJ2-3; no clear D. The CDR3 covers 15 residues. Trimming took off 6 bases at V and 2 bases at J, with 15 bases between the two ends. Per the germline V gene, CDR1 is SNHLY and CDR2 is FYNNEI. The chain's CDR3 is CASRVESTPTDTQYF. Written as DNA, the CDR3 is TGTGCCAGCAGGGTAGAAAGTACCCCCACAGATACGCAGTATTTT.

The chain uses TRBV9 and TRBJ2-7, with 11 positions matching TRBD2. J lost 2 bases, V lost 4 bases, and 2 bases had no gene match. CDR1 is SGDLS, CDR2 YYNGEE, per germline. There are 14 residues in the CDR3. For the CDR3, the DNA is TGTGCCAGCAGCATGGGACTAGCGGCCTACGAGCAGTACTTC. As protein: CASSMGLAAYEQYF. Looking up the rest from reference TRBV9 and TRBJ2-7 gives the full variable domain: DSGVTQTPKHLITATGQRVTLRCSPRSGDLSVYWYQQSLDQGLQFLIQYYNGEERAKGNILERFSAQQFPDLHSELNLSSLELGDSALYFCASSMGLAAYEQYFGPGTRLTVT.

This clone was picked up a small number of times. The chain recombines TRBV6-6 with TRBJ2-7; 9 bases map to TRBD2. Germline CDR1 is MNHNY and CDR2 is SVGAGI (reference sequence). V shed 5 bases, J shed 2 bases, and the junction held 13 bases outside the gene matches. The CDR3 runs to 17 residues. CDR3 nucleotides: TGTGCCAGCAGTCACACTAGCGGGCTCAGGGTAACCTACGAGCAGTACTTC. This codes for CASSHTSGLRVTYEQYF.

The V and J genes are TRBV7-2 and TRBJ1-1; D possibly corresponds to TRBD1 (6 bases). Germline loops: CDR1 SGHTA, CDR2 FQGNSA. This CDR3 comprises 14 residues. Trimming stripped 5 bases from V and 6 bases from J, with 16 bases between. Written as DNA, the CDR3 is TGTGCCAGCAGCCCTATAGGGGGAGAATCTGAAGCTTTCTTT. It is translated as CASSPIGGESEAFF.

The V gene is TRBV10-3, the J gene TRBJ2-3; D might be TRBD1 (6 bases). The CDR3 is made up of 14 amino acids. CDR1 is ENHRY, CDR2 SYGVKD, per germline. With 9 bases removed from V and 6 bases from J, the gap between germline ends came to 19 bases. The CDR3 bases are TGTGCCATTTCGAAGACAGGTCCTGAGGATACGCAGTATTTT. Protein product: CAISKTGPEDTQYF.

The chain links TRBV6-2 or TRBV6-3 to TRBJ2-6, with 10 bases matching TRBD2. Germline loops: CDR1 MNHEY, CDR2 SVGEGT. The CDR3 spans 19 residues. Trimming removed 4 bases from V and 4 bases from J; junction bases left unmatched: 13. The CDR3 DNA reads TGTGCCAGCAGTTCCTACACTAGCGGGAATTTCTTCGGGGCCAACGTCCTGACTTTC. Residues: CASSSYTSGNFFGANVLTF.

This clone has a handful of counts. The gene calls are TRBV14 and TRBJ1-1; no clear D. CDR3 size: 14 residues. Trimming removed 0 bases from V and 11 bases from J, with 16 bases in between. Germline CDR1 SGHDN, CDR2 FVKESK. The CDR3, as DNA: TGTGCCAGCAGCCAAGAGAACAGATTCCAAAGGGCTTTCTTT. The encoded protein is CASSQENRFQRAFF.

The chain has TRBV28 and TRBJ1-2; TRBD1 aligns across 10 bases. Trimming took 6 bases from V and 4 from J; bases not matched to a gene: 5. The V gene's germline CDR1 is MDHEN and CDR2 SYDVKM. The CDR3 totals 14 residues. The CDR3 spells CASRTGTGAYGYTF. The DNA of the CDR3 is TGTGCCAGCAGGACCGGGACAGGGGCCTATGGCTACACCTTC.